Included here is one TCR beta chain sequence, with context. The antigen is undetermined. The J segment lost 6 bases and the V segment lost 4 bases, leaving 13 bases of the junction unmatched. The CDR3 has 16 residues. The sample originates from a study of blood T cells in healthy people across ages. Primed by a sample-barcoded 5' primer and a J-beta primer mix, a second PCR proceeded for about 6 to 12 cycles. MiXCR was run by TCRdb on the 5' RACE reads, yielding one entry per CDR3 protein. This sample has hundreds of thousands of distinct CDR3 sequences, with roughly 58% found just once. Overall study findings and caveats: Comparison with aged donors showed that long-lived donors had more naive CD4+ cells and higher diversity.

Each sample provided at least 5.5 micrograms of extracted total RNA. The sequenced material came from blood. The sequence was obtained from a man aged 55-75 years in good health. The chain recombines TRBV12-3 or TRBV12-4 with TRBJ2-7; TRBD2 agrees at 9 bases. CDR3: CASSSPGAGGPTEQYF. The CDR3 DNA reads as TGTGCCAGCAGTTCCCCAGGGGCGGGGGGGCCTACCGAGCAGTACTTC.